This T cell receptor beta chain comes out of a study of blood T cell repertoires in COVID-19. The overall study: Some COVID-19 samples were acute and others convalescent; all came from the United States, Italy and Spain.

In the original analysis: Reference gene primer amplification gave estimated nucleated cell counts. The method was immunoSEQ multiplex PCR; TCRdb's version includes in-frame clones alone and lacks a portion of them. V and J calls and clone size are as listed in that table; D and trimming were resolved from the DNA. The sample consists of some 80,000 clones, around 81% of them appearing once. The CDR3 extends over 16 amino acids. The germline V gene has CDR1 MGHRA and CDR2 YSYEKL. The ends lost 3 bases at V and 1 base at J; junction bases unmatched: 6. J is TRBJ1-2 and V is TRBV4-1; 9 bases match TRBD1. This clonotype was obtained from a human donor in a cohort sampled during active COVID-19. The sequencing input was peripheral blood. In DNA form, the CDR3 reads TGCGCCAGCAGCCATTTTCCGGGACAGGGTAACTATGGCTACACCTTC. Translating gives CASSHFPGQGNYGYTF.